Sequencing of this TCR beta chain was carried out in a study of shared clonotypes between healthy human individuals. Negatively enriched CD4+ T cells were divided by CD45RA into naive and memory. Sorted-subset replicate PCR reactions were performed with around 210 ng DNA, corresponding to roughly 27,000 T cell genomes. Sequencing used immunoSEQ multiplex PCR; TCRdb keeps in-frame clones, though not all of them. The sample yields around 720,000 clones, around 78% seen once. Between the trimmed V and J ends, which lost 3 bases and 2 bases, there was a span of 11 bases. Germline CDR1 MNHEY, CDR2 SMNVEV (reference sequence). The length of the CDR3 is 14 residues.

V is TRBV27 and J is TRBJ2-7, with unresolved D. The sample consisted of memory CD4+ T cells sorted from blood. Subset of the sample: CD45RA-negative fraction. The clonotype originates from a woman in her twenties or thirties in good health. CDR3 protein: CASSFLQTPYEQYF. CDR3 in DNA: TGTGCCAGCAGTTTTTTACAGACCCCCTACGAGCAGTACTTC.